These T cell receptor beta chains were read from a single sample in a study of T cells expressing NK-cell markers. Using the 5' RACE reads, TCRdb records one entry per CDR3 protein without DNA. The sample table sets out fewer than 550,000 distinct CDR3 sequences. Sequencing used blood T cells: a sorted CD56 or NKG2C T cell subset, CD4+ or CD8+ T cells, or bulk PBMC T cells (not recorded which). These receptors originate from a woman between 45 and 65 years old in good health. Both conserved end residues are part of each CDR3.

>TRBJ2-7|TRBV2
CASSRGFEQYF
>TRBJ1-5|TRBV20-1
CSARDGRNWQPQHF
>TRBJ1-4|TRBV29-1
CSVRTTGEKLFF
>TRBJ2-5|TRBV5-1
CASSLATSGSTKTQYF
>TRBJ2-7|TRBV7-6
CASSWGGDTYEQYF
>TRBJ2-3|TRBV29-1
CSALPRLKADTQYF
>TRBJ2-1|TRBV15
CATSRDSRASSYNEQFF
>TRBJ2-1|TRBV20-1
CSARGLGGSSEQFF
>TRBJ2-5|TRBV24-1
CATSEPIPGLAGETQYF
>TRBJ2-5|TRBV5-1
CASSSWDSGRGEETQYF
>TRBJ2-1|TRBV5-1
CASSMAPKSSYNEQFF
>TRBJ2-5|TRBV12-5
CASGLVRGGRAPETQYF
>TRBJ2-5|TRBV5-8
CASSSGQGAGLGETQYF
>TRBJ1-4|TRBV5-1
CASSFGTGNEKLFF
>TRBJ2-4|TRBV19
CASSRQGAVGGLLAKNIQYF
>TRBJ2-5|TRBV20-1
CSWAVAGETQYF
>TRBJ2-2|TRBV18
CASSPPLAANTGELFF
>TRBJ2-1|TRBV29-1
CSVLGSYNEQFF
>TRBJ1-1|TRBV10-3
CAILDLNTEAFF
>TRBJ2-4|TRBV19
CASSPRKNIQYF
>TRBJ2-7|TRBV5-1
CASSLGGTSGGGGSYEQYF
>TRBJ2-4|TRBV27
CASSLSAGTMGIQYF
>TRBJ2-3|TRBV6-1
CALFDRGLRDTQYF
>TRBJ2-4|TRBV24-1
CATSDARGGNIQYF
>TRBJ1-1|TRBV5-1
CASSLGARGQRDTEAFF
>TRBJ1-3|TRBV6-5
CASSYSQEGNTIYF
>TRBJ2-7|TRBV10-1
CASSEARGQINEQYF
>TRBJ1-1|TRBV27
CASSSLDRVDTNTEAFF
>TRBJ1-3|TRBV19
CASNEGSSGNTIYF
>TRBJ2-1|TRBV12-3/TRBV12-4
CAIRLAVNEQFF
>TRBJ2-1|TRBV10-3
CAISELAEQFF
>TRBJ2-2|TRBV7-8
CASSYAPGQAPNTGELFF
>TRBJ2-7|TRBV27
CASSPGRNYEQYF
>TRBJ2-7|TRBV30
CAWRTSGREEQYF
>TRBJ1-3|TRBV7-9
CASSPRGTEGNTIYF
>TRBJ2-5|TRBV5-1
CASSLDVGRRETQYF
>TRBJ2-1|TRBV6-1
CASSVGGTSGAVRVSYNEQFF
>TRBJ2-2|TRBV12-3/TRBV12-4
CASSLLAGARTGELFF
>TRBJ2-1|TRBV21-1
CASSTPQRTPSSNEQFF
>TRBJ2-2|TRBV7-8
CASSLPIDTGELFF
>TRBJ1-5|TRBV4-1
CASSQRSPGGNQPQHF
>TRBJ2-1|TRBV29-1
CSVTPQTSGSRDEQFF
>TRBJ2-7|TRBV11-3
CASSVTGPASYEQYF
>TRBJ1-2|TRBV7-9
CASSLLMLGGSTYGYTF
>TRBJ1-2|TRBV12-3/TRBV12-4
CASSRGQGFSYTF
>TRBJ2-4|TRBV2
CASRETGTGGSQYF
>TRBJ2-1|TRBV7-9
CASSLGAGGPVYEQFF
>TRBJ1-1|TRBV18
CASSAKQEAFF
>TRBJ2-1|TRBV7-9
CASTEESGSVF
>TRBJ1-1|TRBV7-2
CASSGRTGVNTEAFF
>TRBJ2-2|TRBV11-3
CASSFTGVSTGELFF
>TRBJ2-7|TRBV5-1
CATSSGGTYEQYF
>TRBJ1-5|TRBV6-5
CASRAYGTRSNQPQHF
>TRBJ1-2|TRBV15
CATSSVAGAGYTF
>TRBJ2-3|TRBV24-1
CATETRGETDTQYF